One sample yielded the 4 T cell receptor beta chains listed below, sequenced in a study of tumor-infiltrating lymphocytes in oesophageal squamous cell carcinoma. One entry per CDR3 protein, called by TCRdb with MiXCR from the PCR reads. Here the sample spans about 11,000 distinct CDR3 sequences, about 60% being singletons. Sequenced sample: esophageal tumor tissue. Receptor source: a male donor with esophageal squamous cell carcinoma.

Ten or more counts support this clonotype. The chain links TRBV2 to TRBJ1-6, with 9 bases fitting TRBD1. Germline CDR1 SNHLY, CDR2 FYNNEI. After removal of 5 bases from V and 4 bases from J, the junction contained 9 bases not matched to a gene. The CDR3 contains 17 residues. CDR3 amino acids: CASSLRTGEFYNSPLHF. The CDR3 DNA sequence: TGTGCCAGCAGTCTTCGGACAGGGGAGTTTTATAATTCACCCCTCCACTTT.

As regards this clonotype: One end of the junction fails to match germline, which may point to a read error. CDR3 sequence: CASSLDGTQGPPLHF. CDR3 sequence (DNA): TGTGCCAGCAGCTTAGACGGGACACAGGGGCCACCCCTCCACTTC. The V call is TRBV7-6, the J call TRBJ2-3; TRBD1 matches 7 bases. This CDR3 region has 15 residues. Germline V gives CDR1 SGHVS, CDR2 FNYEAQ.

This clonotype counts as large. This CDR3 is CASSPKTGRNEQFF. DNA for the CDR3: TGTGCCAGCAGCCCCAAGACAGGGAGGAATGAGCAGTTCTTC. This chain connects TRBV7-2 to TRBJ2-1; weak D call: TRBD1 (7 bases). V lost 5 bases, J lost 7 bases, and 15 bases lay in between. CDR1 is SGHTA and CDR2 is FQGNSA in the germline V gene. The CDR3 has 14 amino acids.

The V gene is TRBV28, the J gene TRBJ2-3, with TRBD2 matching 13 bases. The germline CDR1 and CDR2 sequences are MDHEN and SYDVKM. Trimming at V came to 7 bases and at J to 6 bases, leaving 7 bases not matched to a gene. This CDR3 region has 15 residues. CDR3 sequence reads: CASTRTSGSQDTQYF. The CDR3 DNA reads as TGTGCCAGCACTCGGACTAGCGGGAGTCAGGATACGCAGTATTTT. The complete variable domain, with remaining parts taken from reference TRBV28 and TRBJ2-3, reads DVKVTQSSRYLVKRTGEKVFLECVQDMDHENMFWYRQDPGLGLRLIYFSYDVKMKEKGDIPEGYSVSREKKERFSLILESASTNQTSMYLCASTRTSGSQDTQYFGPGTRLTVL.